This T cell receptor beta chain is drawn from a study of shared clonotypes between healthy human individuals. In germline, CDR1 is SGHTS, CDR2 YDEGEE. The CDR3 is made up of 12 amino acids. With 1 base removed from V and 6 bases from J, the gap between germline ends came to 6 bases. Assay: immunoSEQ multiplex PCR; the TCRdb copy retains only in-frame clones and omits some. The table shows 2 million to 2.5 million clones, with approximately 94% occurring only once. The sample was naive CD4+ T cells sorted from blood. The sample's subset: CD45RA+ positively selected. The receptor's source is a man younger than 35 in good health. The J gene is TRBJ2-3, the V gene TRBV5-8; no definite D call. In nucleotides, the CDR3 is TGTGCCAGCAGCTTGTCTAAGGATACGCAGTATTTT. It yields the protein CASSLSKDTQYF.